One and the same sample provided the 2 T cell receptor beta chains below, sequenced in a study of blood T cell repertoires in COVID-19. Sequencing was performed with immunoSEQ multiplex PCR; in TCRdb, only in-frame clones are kept and a portion is missing. The table shows around 27,000 clones, with 70% to 90% occurring only once. The sequencing sample was made of peripheral blood. These receptors all stem from a human donor in a cohort sampled during active COVID-19.

The V call is TRBV6-5, the J call TRBJ2-7, with 8 bases matching TRBD1. The CDR3 has 13 residues. The germline CDR1 and CDR2 sequences are MNHEY and SVGAGI. V shed 7 bases and J 2 bases; nucleotides not matched to a gene: 4. CDR3 residues: CASTGGATYEQYF. CDR3 nucleotides: TGTGCCAGCACAGGGGGCGCCACCTACGAGCAGTACTTC.

In this sample, this clone turned up a few times. The rearrangement uses TRBV15 and TRBJ2-4; maybe TRBD2 (5 bases). This CDR3 has 15 amino acids. Per germline, CDR1 LNHNV and CDR2 YYDKDF (reference sequence). Trimming took off 1 base at V and 3 bases at J, with 10 bases between the two ends. The CDR3 protein is CATSRVGAGKNIQYF. CDR3 coding DNA: TGTGCCACCAGCAGAGTGGGCGCGGGCAAAAACATTCAGTACTTC.